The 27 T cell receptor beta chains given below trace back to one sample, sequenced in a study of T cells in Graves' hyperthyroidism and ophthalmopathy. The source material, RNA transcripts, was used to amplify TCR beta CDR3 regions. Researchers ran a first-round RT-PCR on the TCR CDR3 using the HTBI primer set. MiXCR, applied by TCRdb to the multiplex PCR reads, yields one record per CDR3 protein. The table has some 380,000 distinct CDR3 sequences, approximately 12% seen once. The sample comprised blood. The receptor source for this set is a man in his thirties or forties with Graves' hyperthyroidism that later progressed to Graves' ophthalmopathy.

CDR3 amino acids: CASRGLAGGPDEQFF. CDR3 DNA sequence: TGTGCCAGCAGGGGACTAGCGGGGGGGCCCGATGAGCAGTTCTTC. The chain couples TRBV6-1 to TRBJ2-1, with 16 bases aligning to TRBD2. Germline-derived CDR1 and CDR2 are MNHNS and SASEGT. Trimming cost V 6 bases and J 8 bases; bases outside gene matches: 4. This CDR3 is 15 amino acids long.

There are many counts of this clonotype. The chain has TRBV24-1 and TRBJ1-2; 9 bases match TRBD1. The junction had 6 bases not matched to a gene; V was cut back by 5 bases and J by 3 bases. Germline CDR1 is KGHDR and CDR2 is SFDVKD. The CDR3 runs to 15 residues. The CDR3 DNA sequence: TGTGCCACCAGTGGACCGGGACAGGGTTACTATGGCTACACCTTC. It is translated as CATSGPGQGYYGYTF.

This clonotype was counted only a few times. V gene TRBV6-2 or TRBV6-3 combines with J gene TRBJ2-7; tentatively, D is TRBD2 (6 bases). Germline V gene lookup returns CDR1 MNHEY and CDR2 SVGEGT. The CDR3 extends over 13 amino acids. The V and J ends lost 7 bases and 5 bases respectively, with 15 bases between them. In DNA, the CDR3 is TGTGCCAGCAAGGGCGGGGATTACCACGAGCAGTACTTC. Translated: CASKGGDYHEQYF.

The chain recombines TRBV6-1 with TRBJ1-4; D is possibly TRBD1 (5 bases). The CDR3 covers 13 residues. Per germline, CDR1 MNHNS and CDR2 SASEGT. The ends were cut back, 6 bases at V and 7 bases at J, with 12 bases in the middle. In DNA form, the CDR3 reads TGTGCCAGCAGCCGATGGGGGATTGAAAAACTGTTTTTT. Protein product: CASSRWGIEKLFF.

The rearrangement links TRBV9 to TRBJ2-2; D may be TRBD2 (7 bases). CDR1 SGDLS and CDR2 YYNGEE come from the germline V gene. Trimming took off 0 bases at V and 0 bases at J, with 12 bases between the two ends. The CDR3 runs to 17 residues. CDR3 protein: CASSVAAGASNTGELFF. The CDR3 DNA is TGTGCCAGCAGCGTAGCGGCGGGGGCATCGAACACCGGGGAGCTGTTTTTT.

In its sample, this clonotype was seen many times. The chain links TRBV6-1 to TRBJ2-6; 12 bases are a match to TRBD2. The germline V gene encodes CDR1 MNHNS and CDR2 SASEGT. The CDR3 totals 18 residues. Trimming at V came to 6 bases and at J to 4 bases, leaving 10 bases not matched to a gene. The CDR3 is CASRDLAGGVLGANVLTF. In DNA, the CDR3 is TGTGCCAGCAGAGACCTAGCGGGGGGGGTCTTGGGGGCCAACGTCCTGACTTTC.

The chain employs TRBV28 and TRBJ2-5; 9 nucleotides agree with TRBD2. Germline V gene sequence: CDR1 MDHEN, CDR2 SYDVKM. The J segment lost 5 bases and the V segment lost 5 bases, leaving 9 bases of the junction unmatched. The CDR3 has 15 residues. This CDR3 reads CASSDGTSKGETQYF. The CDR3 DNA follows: TGTGCCAGCAGTGATGGGACTAGCAAGGGGGAGACCCAGTACTTC.

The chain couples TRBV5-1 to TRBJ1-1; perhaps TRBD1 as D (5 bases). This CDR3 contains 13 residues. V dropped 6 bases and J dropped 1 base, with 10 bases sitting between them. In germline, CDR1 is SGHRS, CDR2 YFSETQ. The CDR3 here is CASTGNPNTEAFF. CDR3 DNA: TGCGCCAGCACAGGGAATCCGAACACTGAAGCTTTCTTT.

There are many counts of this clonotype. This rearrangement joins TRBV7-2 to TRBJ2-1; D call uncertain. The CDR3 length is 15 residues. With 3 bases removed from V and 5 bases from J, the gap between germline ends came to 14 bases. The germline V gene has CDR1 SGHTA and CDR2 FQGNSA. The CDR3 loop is CASSFQNWVHNEQFF. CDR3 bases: TGTGCCAGCAGCTTCCAGAACTGGGTTCACAATGAGCAGTTCTTC.

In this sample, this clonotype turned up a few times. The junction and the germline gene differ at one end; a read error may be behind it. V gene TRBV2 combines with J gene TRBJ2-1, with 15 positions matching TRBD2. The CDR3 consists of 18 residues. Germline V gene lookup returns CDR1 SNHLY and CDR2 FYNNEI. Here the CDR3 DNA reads TGTGCCAGCAGTCCCGGGACTAGCGGGGGGCCTTTCTACAATGAGCAGTCCTTC. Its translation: CASSPGTSGGPFYNEQSF.

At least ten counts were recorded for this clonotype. The CDR3 DNA follows: TGTGCCAGCAGCTTAGAAGGAGGGCACTATGGCTACACCTTC. Its protein is CASSLEGGHYGYTF. The chain recombines TRBV7-9 with TRBJ1-2; D call uncertain. V was shortened by 1 base and J by 3 bases, with 9 bases between the two germline ends. The germline V gene has CDR1 SEHNR and CDR2 FQNEAQ (reference sequence). The CDR3 covers 14 residues.

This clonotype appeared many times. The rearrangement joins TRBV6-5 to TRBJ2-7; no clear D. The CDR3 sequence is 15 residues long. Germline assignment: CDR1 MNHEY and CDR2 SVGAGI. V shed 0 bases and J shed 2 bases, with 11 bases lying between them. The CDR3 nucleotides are TGTGCCAGCAGTTACTCATCAGGCCTACCCTACGAGCAGTACTTC. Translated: CASSYSSGLPYEQYF.

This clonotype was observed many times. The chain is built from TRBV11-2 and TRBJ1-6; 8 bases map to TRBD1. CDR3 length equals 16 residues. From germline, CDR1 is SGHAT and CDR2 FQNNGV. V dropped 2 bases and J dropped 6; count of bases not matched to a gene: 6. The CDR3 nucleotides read TGTGCCAGCAGCTTAAGGACAGGGTTCGGTAATTCACCCCTCCACTTT. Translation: CASSLRTGFGNSPLHF.

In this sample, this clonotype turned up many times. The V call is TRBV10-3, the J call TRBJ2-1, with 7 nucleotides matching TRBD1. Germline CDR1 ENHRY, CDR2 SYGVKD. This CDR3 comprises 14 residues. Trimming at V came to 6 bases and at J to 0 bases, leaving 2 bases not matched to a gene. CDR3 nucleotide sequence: TGTGCCATCAGGGGACAGAGCTCCTACAATGAGCAGTTCTTC. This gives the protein CAIRGQSSYNEQFF.

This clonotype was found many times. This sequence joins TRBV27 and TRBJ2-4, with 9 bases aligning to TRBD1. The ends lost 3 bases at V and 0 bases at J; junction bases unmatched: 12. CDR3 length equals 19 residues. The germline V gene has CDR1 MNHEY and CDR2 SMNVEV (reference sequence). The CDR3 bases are TGTGCCAGCAGTTTCTACGGGACAGGGAAGATCCTAGCCAAAAACATTCAGTACTTC. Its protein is CASSFYGTGKILAKNIQYF.

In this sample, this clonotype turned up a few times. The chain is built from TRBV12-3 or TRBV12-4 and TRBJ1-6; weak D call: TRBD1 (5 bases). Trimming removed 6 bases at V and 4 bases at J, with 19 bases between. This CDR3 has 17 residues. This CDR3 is CASSKVQGGSYNSPLHF. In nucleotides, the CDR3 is TGTGCCAGCAGCAAAGTCCAGGGAGGGTCTTATAATTCACCCCTCCACTTT.

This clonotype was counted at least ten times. CDR3 DNA sequence: TGTGCCACCAGTGAGCCAGGGGAGGGTAATCAGCCCCAGCATTTT. This encodes CATSEPGEGNQPQHF. This chain joins TRBV24-1 and TRBJ1-5; D is perhaps TRBD1 (6 bases). Germline V gene sequence: CDR1 KGHDR, CDR2 SFDVKD. Trimming left V 4 bases short and J 4 bases short, with 13 bases between. This CDR3 region has 15 residues.

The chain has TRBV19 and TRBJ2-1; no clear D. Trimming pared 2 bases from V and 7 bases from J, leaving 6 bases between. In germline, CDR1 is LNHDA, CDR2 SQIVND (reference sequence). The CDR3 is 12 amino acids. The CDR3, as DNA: TGTGCCAGTAGTATATGGCTAAATGAGCAGTTCTTC. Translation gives CASSIWLNEQFF.

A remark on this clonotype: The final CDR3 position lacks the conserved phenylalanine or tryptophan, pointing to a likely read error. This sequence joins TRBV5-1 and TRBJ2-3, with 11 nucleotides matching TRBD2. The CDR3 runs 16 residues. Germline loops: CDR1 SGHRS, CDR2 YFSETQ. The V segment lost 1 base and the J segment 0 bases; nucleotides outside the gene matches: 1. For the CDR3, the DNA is TGCGCCAGCAGCTTGAGACTAGCGGGGAGCACAGATACGCAGTATTCT. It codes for CASSLRLAGSTDTQYS.

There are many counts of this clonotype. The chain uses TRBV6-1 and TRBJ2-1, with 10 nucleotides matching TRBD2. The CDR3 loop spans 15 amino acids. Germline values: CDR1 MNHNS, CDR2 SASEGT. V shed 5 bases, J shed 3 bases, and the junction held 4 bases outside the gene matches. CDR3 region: CASSSLAGHYNEQFF. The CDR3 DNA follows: TGTGCCAGCAGTTCACTAGCGGGGCACTACAATGAGCAGTTCTTC.

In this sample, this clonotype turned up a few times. The CDR3 DNA follows: TGTGCCAGCACCCTTTCCGGGACATACAGGGGTGCCAAAAACATTCAGTACTTC. Residues: CASTLSGTYRGAKNIQYF. The genes are TRBV6-1 and TRBJ2-4; 7 bases map to TRBD1. The CDR3 totals 18 residues. V was clipped by 7 bases and J by 1 base; unmatched bases: 16. Per germline, CDR1 MNHNS and CDR2 SASEGT.

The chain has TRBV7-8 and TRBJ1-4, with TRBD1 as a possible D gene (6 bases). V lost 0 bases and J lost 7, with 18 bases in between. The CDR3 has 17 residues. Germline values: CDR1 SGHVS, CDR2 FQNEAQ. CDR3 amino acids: CASSLARDRRRGEKLFF. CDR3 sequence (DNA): TGTGCCAGCAGCTTAGCTCGCGACAGGAGGAGGGGTGAAAAACTGTTTTTT.

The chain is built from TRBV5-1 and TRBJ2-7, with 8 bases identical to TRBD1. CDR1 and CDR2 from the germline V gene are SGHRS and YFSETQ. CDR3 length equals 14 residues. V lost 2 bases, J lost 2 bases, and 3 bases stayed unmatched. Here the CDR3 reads CASSFKQGAYEQYF. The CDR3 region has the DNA TGCGCCAGCAGCTTCAAACAGGGGGCCTACGAGCAGTACTTC.

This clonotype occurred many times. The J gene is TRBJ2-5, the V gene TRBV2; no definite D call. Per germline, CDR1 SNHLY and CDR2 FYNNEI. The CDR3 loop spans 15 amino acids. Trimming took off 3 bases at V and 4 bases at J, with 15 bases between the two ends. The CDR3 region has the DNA TGTGCCAGCAGTGACCTCCCGTCCCCGGGAGAGACCCAGTACTTC. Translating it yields CASSDLPSPGETQYF.

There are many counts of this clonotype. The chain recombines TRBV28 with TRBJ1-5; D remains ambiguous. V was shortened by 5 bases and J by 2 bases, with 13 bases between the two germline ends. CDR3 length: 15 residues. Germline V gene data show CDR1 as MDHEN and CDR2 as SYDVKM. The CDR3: CASSLGRERNQPQHF. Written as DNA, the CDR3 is TGTGCCAGCAGTCTCGGGAGGGAGCGCAATCAGCCCCAGCATTTT.

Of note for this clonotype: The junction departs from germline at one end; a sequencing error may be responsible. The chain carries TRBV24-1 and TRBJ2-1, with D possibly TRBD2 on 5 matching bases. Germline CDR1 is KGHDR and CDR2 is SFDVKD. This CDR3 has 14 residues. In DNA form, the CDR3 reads TGTGCCACCAGTGATTTGCCGGGATACAATGGGCAGTTCTTC. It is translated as CATSDLPGYNGQFF.

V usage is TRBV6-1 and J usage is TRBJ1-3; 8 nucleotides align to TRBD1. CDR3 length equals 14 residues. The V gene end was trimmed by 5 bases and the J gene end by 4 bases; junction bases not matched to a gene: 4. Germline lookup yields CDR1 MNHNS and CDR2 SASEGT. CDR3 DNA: TGTGCCAGCAGTCGGACAGGGTGGGGAAACACCATATATTTT. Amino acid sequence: CASSRTGWGNTIYF.